This TCR beta chain is drawn from a study of graft-versus-host responses after intestinal transplantation. General study points: In patients with graft-donor T cell macrochimerism, allograft graft-versus-host to host-versus-graft clonal ratios were high. Recipient marrow held GvH clones, some first seen in ileum or blood.

Profiled with immunoSEQ multiplex PCR; TCRdb holds only in-frame clones, not every one. This sample has 65,000 to 100,000 clones, with around 90% found just once. Note on this clone: The antigen is unknown.

The CDR3 is made up of 12 amino acids. Germline CDR1 MNHEY, CDR2 SVGAGI. Trimming removed 4 bases from V and 2 bases from J, with 6 bases in between. V and J are TRBV6-5 and TRBJ2-7; no definite D call. Source: unstimulated CD8+ T cells sorted from spleen or lymph node cells, taken before transplant. The origin of this receptor is a human donor who was the organ donor for an intestinal transplant. The CDR3 region has the DNA TGTGCCAGCAGTTCGAGTCCCTACGAGCAGTACTTC. Protein product: CASSSSPYEQYF.